These T cell receptor delta chains were read from a single sample in a study of gamma-delta chains in newborns, infants, children. With CATT, TCRdb re-called clones from the reads. The data show approximately 4,600 delta-chain clones, roughly 2.8% seen once. Sequencing was carried out using blood. These receptors were obtained from a child who was a newborn, infant or young child, either healthy, febrile or measles-vaccinated (not recorded which). Each CDR3 is given with its conserved first and last residue. Only some rows state a clone size, as once, few, many or a class for expanded clones.

V | size | CDR3
TRDV2 | few | CACDSLGDTGRDTRQMFF
TRDV2 | few | CACDAAGTGGSQKTWDTRQMFF
TRDV2 | few | CACDTYQVKVTAHLFF
TRDV1 | NA | CALGELTFLRAGGLLGTDKLIF
TRDV2 | NA | CACDTLGSSSWDTRQMFF
TRDV2 | NA | CACDILGDGDKLIF
TRDV2 | NA | CACDSPGSYHWDTRQMFF
TRDV2 | few | CACDSLLGAAWDTRQMFF
TRDV2 | NA | CACDTWGNGSWDTLQMFF
TRDV2 | few | CACDTVLGDKGSWDTRQMFF
TRDV2 | few | CACDTGGYSSSWDTRQMFF
TRDV2 | medium-sized | CACDTLGTSELLTAQLFF
TRDV2 | few | CACDRTGGSWDTRQMFF
TRDV2 | few | CACDTPSSWDTRQMFF